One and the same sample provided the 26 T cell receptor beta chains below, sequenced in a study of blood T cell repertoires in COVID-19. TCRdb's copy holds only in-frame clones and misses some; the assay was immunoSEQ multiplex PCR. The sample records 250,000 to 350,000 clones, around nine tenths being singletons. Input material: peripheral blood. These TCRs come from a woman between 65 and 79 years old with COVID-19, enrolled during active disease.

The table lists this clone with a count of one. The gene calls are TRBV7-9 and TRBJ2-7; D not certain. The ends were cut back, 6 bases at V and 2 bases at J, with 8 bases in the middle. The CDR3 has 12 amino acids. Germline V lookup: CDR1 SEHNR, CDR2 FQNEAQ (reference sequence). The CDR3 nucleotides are TGTGCCAGCAGTCCCAGTACCTACGAGCAGTACTTC. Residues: CASSPSTYEQYF. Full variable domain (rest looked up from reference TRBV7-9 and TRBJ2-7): DTGVSQNPRHKITKRGQNVTFRCDPISEHNRLYWYRQTLGQGPEFLTYFQNEAQLEKSRLLSDRFSAERPKGSFSTLEIQRTEQGDSAMYLCASSPSTYEQYFGPGTRLTVT.

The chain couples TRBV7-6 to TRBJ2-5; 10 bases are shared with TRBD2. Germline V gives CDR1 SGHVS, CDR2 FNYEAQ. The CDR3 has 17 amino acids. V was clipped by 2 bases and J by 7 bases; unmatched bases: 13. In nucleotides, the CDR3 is TGTGCCAGCAGCTTATCTAGCGGGGGCACTGGGGGTGGGACCCAGTACTTC. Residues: CASSLSSGGTGGGTQYF. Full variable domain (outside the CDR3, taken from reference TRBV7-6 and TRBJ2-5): GAGVSQSPRYKVTKRGQDVALRCDPISGHVSLYWYRQALGQGPEFLTYFNYEAQQDKSGLPNDRFSAERPEGSISTLTIQRTEQRDSAMYRCASSLSSGGTGGGTQYFGPGTRLLVL.

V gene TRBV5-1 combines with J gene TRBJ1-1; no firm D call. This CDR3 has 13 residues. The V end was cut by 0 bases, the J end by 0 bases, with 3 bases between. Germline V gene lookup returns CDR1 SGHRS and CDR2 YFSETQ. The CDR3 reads CASSLELNTEAFF. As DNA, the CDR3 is TGCGCCAGCAGCTTGGAGCTGAACACTGAAGCTTTCTTT.

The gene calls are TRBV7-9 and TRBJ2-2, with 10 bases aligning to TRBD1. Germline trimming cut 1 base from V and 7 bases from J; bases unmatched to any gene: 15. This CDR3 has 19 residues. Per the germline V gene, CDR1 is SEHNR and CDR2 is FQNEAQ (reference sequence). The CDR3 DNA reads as TGTGCCAGCAGCTTAGGTTACTTCGGACAGGGGGAGGCACACGGGGAGCTGTTTTTT. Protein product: CASSLGYFGQGEAHGELFF.

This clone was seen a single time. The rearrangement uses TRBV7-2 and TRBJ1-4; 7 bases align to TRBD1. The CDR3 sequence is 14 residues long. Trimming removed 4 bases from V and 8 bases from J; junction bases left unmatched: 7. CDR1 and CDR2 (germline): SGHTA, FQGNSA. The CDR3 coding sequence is TGTGCCAGCAGCTCCGACAGGGTTGGCGAAAAACTGTTTTTT. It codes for CASSSDRVGEKLFF.

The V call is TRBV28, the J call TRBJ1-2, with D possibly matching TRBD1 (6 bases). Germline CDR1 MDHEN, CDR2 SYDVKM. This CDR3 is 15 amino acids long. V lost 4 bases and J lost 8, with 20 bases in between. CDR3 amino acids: CASSYLPGGAGGYTF. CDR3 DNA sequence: TGTGCCAGCAGTTACCTCCCGGGGGGGGCGGGAGGCTACACCTTC.

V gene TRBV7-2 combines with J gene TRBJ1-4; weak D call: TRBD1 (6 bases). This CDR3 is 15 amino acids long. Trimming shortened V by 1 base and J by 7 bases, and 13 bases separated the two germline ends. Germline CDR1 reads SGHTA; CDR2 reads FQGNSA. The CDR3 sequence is CASSLGLGASEKLFF. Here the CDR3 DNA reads TGTGCCAGCAGCTTAGGCCTGGGGGCAAGTGAAAAACTGTTTTTT.

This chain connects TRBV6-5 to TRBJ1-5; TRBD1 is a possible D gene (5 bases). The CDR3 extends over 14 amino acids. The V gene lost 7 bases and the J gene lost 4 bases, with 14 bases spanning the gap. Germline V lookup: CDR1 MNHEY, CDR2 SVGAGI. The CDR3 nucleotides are TGTGCCAGCACTAGAGGAGGGGTGAATCAGCCCCAGCATTTT. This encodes CASTRGGVNQPQHF.

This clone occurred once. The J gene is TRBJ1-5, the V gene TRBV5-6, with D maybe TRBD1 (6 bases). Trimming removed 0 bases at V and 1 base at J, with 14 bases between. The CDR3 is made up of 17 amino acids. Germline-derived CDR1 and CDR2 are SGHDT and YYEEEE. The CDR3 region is CASSLGRGAPSNQPQHF. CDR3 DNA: TGTGCCAGCAGCTTGGGTCGGGGGGCCCCGAGCAATCAGCCCCAGCATTTT.

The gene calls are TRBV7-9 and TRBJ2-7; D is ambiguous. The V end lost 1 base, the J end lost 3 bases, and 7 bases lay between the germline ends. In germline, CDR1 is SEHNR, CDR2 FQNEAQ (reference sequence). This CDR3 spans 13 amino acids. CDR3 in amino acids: CASSLGAYYEQYF. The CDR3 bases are TGTGCCAGCAGCTTAGGGGCTTACTACGAGCAGTACTTC. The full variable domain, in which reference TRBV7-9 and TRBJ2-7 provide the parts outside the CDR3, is DTGVSQNPRHKITKRGQNVTFRCDPISEHNRLYWYRQTLGQGPEFLTYFQNEAQLEKSRLLSDRFSAERPKGSFSTLEIQRTEQGDSAMYLCASSLGAYYEQYFGPGTRLTVT.

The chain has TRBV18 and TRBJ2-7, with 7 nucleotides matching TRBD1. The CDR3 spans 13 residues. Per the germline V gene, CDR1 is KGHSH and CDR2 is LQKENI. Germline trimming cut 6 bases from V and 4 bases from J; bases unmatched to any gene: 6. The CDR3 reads CASSYRGGYEQYF. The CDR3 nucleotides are TGTGCCAGCTCGTACAGGGGCGGGTACGAGCAGTACTTC. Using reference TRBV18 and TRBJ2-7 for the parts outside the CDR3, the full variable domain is NAGVMQNPRHLVRRRGQEARLRCSPMKGHSHVYWYRQLPEEGLKFMVYLQKENIIDESGMPKERFSAEFPKEGPSILRIQQVVRGDSAAYFCASSYRGGYEQYFGPGTRLTVT.

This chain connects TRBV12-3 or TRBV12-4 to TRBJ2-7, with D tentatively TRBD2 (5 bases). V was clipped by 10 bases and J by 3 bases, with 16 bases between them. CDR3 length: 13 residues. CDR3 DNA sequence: TGTGCCACCCCAGGAGGACTGCTCTACGAGCAGTACTTC. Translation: CATPGGLLYEQYF.

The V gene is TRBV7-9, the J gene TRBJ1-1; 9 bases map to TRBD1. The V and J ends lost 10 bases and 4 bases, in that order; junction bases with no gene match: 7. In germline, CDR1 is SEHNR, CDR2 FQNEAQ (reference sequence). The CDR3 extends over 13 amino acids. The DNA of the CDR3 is TGTGCCACCTACAGGGGGCTGATCACTGAAGCTTTCTTT. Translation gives CATYRGLITEAFF.

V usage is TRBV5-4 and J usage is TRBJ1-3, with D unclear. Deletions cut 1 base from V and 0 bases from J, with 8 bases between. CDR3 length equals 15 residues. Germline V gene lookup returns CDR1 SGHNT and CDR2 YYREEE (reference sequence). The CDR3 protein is CASSLSQNSGNTIYF. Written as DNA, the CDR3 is TGTGCCAGCAGCTTGTCACAGAACTCTGGAAACACCATATATTTT.

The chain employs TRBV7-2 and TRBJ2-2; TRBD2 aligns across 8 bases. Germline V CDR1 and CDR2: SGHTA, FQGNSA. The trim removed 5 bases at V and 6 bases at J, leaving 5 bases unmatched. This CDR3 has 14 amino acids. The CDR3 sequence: CASSPGLEPGELFF. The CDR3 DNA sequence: TGTGCCAGCAGCCCGGGACTAGAGCCCGGGGAGCTGTTTTTT.

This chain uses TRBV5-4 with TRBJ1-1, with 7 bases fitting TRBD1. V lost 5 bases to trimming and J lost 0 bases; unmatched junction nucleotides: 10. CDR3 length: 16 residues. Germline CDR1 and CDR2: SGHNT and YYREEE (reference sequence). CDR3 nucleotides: TGTGCCAGCAGAAGGGGGACAGACTTAATGAACACTGAAGCTTTCTTT. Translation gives CASRRGTDLMNTEAFF.

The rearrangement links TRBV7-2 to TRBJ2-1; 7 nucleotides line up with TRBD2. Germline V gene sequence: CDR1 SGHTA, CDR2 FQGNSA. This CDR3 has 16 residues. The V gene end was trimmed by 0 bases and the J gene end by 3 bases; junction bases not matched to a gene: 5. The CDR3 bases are TGTGCCAGCAGCTTAGCACCAGCGGGGTTCTACAATGAGCAGTTCTTC. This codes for CASSLAPAGFYNEQFF.

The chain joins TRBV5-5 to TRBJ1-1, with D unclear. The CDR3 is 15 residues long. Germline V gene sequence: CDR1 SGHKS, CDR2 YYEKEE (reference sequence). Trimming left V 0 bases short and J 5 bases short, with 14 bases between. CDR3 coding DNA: TGTGCCAGCAGCTTGGTTGCAGGAGGAGGGACTGAAGCTTTCTTT. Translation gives CASSLVAGGGTEAFF.

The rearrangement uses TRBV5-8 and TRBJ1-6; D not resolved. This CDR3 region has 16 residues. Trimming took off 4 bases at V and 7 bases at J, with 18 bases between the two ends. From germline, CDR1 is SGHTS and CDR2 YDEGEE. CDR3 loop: CASSRGRQRSNSPLHF. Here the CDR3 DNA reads TGTGCCAGCAGCCGCGGAAGGCAGAGAAGCAATTCACCCCTCCACTTT.

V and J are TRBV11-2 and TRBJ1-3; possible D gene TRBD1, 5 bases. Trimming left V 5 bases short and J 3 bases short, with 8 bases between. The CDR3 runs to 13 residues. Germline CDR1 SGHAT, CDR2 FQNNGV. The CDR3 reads CASSPGGGNTIYF. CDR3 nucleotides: TGTGCCAGCAGCCCGGGGGGTGGAAACACCATATATTTT.

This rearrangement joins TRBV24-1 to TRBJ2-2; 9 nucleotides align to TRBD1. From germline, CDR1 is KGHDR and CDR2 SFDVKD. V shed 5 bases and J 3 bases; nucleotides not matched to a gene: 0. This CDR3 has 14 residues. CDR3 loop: CATSGQGDTGELFF. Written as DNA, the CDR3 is TGTGCCACCAGTGGACAGGGGGACACCGGGGAGCTGTTTTTT.

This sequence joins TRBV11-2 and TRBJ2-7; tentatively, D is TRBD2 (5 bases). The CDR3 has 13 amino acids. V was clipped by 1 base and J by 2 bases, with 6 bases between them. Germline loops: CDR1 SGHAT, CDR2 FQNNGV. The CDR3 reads CASSLAGAYEQYF. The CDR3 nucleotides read TGTGCCAGCAGCTTAGCCGGGGCCTACGAGCAGTACTTC. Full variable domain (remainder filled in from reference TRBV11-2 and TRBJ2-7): EAGVAQSPRYKIIEKRQSVAFWCNPISGHATLYWYQQILGQGPKLLIQFQNNGVVDDSQLPKDRFSAERLKGVDSTLKIQPAKLEDSAVYLCASSLAGAYEQYFGPGTRLTVT.

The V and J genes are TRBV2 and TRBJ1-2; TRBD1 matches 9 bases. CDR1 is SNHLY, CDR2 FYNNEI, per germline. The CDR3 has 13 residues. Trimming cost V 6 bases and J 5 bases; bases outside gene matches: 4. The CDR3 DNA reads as TGTGCCAGCAGACCCGGGACAGGGTATGGCTACACCTTC. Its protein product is CASRPGTGYGYTF.

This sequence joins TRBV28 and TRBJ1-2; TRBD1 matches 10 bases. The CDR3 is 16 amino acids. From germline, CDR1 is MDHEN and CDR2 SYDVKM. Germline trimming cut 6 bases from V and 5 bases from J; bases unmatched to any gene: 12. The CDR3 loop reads CASSLRTGGLVYGYTF. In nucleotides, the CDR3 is TGTGCCAGCAGCCTCAGGACAGGGGGGTTGGTATATGGCTACACCTTC.

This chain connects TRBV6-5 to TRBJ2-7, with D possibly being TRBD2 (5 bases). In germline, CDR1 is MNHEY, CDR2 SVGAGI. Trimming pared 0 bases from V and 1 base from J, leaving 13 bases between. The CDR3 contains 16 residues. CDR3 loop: CASSYSSWGESYEQYF. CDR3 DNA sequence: TGTGCCAGCAGTTACTCGAGCTGGGGAGAATCCTACGAGCAGTACTTC.

As DNA, the CDR3 is TGTGCCAGCAGCTTCGGATCCGGGATCACCTACAATGAGCAGTTCTTC. It yields the protein CASSFGSGITYNEQFF. The genes are TRBV7-8 and TRBJ2-1, with D possibly being TRBD2 (5 bases). This CDR3 contains 16 residues. Between the trimmed V and J ends, which lost 3 bases and 2 bases, there was a span of 14 bases. CDR1 is SGHVS, CDR2 FQNEAQ, per germline.